The rows below give T cell receptor beta chains drawn from one sample of a study of cytomegalovirus exposure and HLA in healthy donors. TCRdb's copy holds only in-frame clones and misses some; the assay was immunoSEQ multiplex PCR. The repertoire holds under 170,000 clones, with under 75% as singletons. The sample comprised PBMCs. The receptors shown here come from a woman aged 60-75 years in good health and CMV-seropositive. The CDR3 runs from the conserved cysteine through the conserved F or W. D genes are given only for firm matches. Where a row states a size, it is once, few, many or the class of an expanded clone; other rows omit it.

TRBJ2-7,NA,NA,TRBV5-4,CASSSKYEQYF,TGTGCCAGCAGCTCGAAGTACGAGCAGTACTTC
TRBJ2-7,NA,NA,TRBV5-8,CASSSSFGSYEQYF,TGTGCCAGCAGCTCGAGCTTCGGCTCCTACGAGCAGTACTTC
TRBJ2-1,TRBD2,few,TRBV18,CASSPPSKAGNEQFF,TGTGCCAGCTCACCCCCGTCTAAAGCGGGAAATGAGCAGTTCTTC
TRBJ1-1,TRBD1,NA,TRBV29-1,CSVYDRDAFF,TGCAGCGTTTATGACAGGGACGCTTTCTTT
TRBJ2-4,NA,NA,TRBV7-9,CASSPREAKNIQYF,TGTGCCAGCAGCCCGCGGGAAGCCAAAAACATTCAGTACTTC
TRBJ2-3,TRBD2,NA,TRBV29-1,CSAWSSGRAPRDTQYF,TGCAGCGCCTGGTCTAGCGGGAGGGCACCCAGGGATACGCAGTATTTT
TRBJ1-2,NA,NA,TRBV18,CASSGGAARNYGYTF,TGTGCCAGCTCCGGTGGGGCGGCTCGGAACTATGGCTACACCTTC
TRBJ2-7,NA,few,TRBV28,CASSLIEYEQYF,TGTGCCAGCAGTTTAATCGAGTACGAGCAGTACTTC
TRBJ2-1,TRBD2,NA,TRBV9,CASSVGGSGKNEQFF,TGTGCCAGCAGCGTGGGGGGTAGCGGGAAGAATGAGCAGTTCTTC
TRBJ2-1,TRBD2,few,TRBV4-3,CASSQSSGSNEQFF,TGCGCCAGCAGCCAATCTAGCGGGAGCAATGAGCAGTTCTTC
TRBJ2-3,NA,few,TRBV7-2,CASSLLAVGTDTQYF,TGTGCCAGCAGCTTGTTAGCGGTCGGCACAGATACGCAGTATTTT
TRBJ2-1,TRBD1,NA,TRBV23-1,CASSPDVDRGSGEQFF,TGCGCCAGCAGTCCCGATGTGGACAGGGGGTCGGGTGAGCAGTTCTTC
TRBJ2-7,TRBD1,NA,TRBV30,CAWTPGTAGREQYF,TGTGCCTGGACCCCCGGGACAGCAGGACGCGAGCAGTACTTC
TRBJ1-5,NA,NA,TRBV4-1,CASSRGVRQPQHF,TGCGCCAGCAGCCGGGGGGTGAGGCAGCCCCAGCATTTT
TRBJ1-1,TRBD1,NA,TRBV7-2,CASTWGQTNTEAFF,TGTGCCAGCACCTGGGGACAGACGAACACTGAAGCTTTCTTT
TRBJ2-7,TRBD2,NA,TRBV4-2,CASSQEPTSGGSYEQYF,TGTGCCAGCAGCCAAGAACCCACTAGCGGGGGCTCCTACGAGCAGTACTTC
TRBJ2-3,NA,NA,TRBV15,CATSSNNLPGVRDTQYF,TGTGCCACCAGCAGTAATAACCTCCCGGGAGTGCGGGATACGCAGTATTTT
TRBJ2-7,NA,few,TRBV6-5,CASSTVNEQYF,TGTGCCAGCAGTACTGTAAACGAGCAGTACTTC
TRBJ2-7,TRBD2,NA,TRBV4-2,CASSQDSGGRPYEQYF,TGTGCCAGCAGCCAAGATTCAGGCGGGAGGCCCTACGAGCAGTACTTC
TRBJ1-5,NA,NA,TRBV28,CASSFWGGGNSNQPQHF,TGTGCCAGCAGTTTCTGGGGAGGGGGTAATAGCAATCAGCCCCAGCATTTT
TRBJ1-3,NA,NA,TRBV7-8,CASRAHSGNTIYF,TGTGCCAGCAGGGCCCACTCTGGAAACACCATATATTTT
TRBJ2-5,NA,NA,TRBV21-1,CASSMSSGRETQYF,TGTGCCAGCAGCATGAGTAGCGGGAGGGAGACCCAGTACTTC
TRBJ2-1,NA,few,TRBV11-2,CASSLDTANEQFF,TGTGCCAGCAGCTTAGATACAGCCAATGAGCAGTTCTTC
TRBJ2-7,NA,NA,TRBV9,CASSLRTDRNEQYF,TGTGCCAGCAGCCTTAGAACTGACAGAAACGAGCAGTACTTC
TRBJ2-7,NA,NA,TRBV2,CASSIGGESEQYF,TGTGCCAGCAGTATAGGGGGAGAGTCCGAGCAGTACTTC
TRBJ1-1,TRBD1,NA,TRBV27,CASSPGQGGEAFF,TGTGCCAGCAGCCCCGGACAGGGCGGTGAAGCTTTCTTT
TRBJ1-2,NA,NA,TRBV28,CASSLSRGGGVTYGYTF,TGTGCCAGCAGTTTATCCCGAGGAGGAGGGGTCACCTATGGCTACACCTTC
TRBJ2-3,TRBD2,NA,TRBV27,CASSLLAGGPTDTQYF,TGTGCCAGCAGTTTATTGGCGGGAGGGCCTACAGATACGCAGTATTTT
TRBJ2-6,NA,NA,TRBV7-9,CASSLGDESRAAGANVLTF,TGTGCCAGCAGCTTAGGGGATGAGTCGAGGGCGGCTGGGGCCAACGTCCTGACTTTC
TRBJ2-7,NA,few,TRBV27,CASSLTRRLSSSYEQYF,TGTGCCAGCAGTTTAACTAGGAGACTGTCAAGCTCCTACGAGCAGTACTTC
TRBJ2-7,NA,once,TRBV29-1,CSVDADYEQYF,TGCAGCGTTGACGCAGACTACGAGCAGTACTTC
TRBJ2-5,TRBD2,few,TRBV9,CASSVGWLAGGTQETQYF,TGTGCCAGCAGCGTAGGGTGGCTAGCGGGGGGAACCCAAGAGACCCAGTACTTC
TRBJ2-1,TRBD2,NA,TRBV5-4,CASSLGTSGRNEQFF,TGTGCCAGCAGCTTGGGGACTAGCGGGAGGAATGAGCAGTTCTTC
TRBJ2-1,TRBD2,NA,TRBV5-1,CASSLVLAGAGNEQFF,TGCGCCAGCAGCTTGGTTCTAGCGGGAGCAGGGAATGAGCAGTTCTTC
TRBJ2-1,TRBD1,NA,TRBV5-6,CASRGQRANEQFF,TGTGCCAGCAGGGGACAGAGGGCTAATGAGCAGTTCTTC
TRBJ2-7,TRBD2,few,TRBV5-1,CASSLDSGRAYEQYF,TGCGCCAGCAGCTTGGATAGCGGGAGGGCCTACGAGCAGTACTTC
TRBJ2-7,NA,NA,TRBV11-2,CASSLEGDYEQYF,TGTGCCAGCAGCTTAGAGGGGGACTACGAGCAGTACTTC
TRBJ1-2,NA,few,TRBV6-1,CASSVASGTTNYGYTF,TGTGCCAGCAGTGTCGCTTCCGGGACAACTAACTATGGCTACACCTTC
TRBJ1-5,NA,NA,TRBV28,CASKSGTYSNQPQHF,TGTGCCAGTAAATCCGGGACATATAGCAATCAGCCCCAGCATTTT
TRBJ2-7,TRBD2,NA,TRBV27,CASHPRRGGARTSSYEQYF,TGTGCCAGCCATCCTCGACGGGGCGGGGCCAGGACTAGCTCCTACGAGCAGTACTTC
TRBJ2-7,TRBD2,NA,TRBV27,CASSRSIAGGREQYF,TGTGCCAGCAGTCGTAGTATAGCGGGAGGGCGAGAGCAGTACTTC
TRBJ2-5,TRBD1,NA,TRBV30,CAWNADRLYETQYF,TGTGCCTGGAATGCGGACAGGTTATACGAGACCCAGTACTTC